One and the same sample provided the 7 T cell receptor beta chains below, sequenced in a study of tissue T cells after allogeneic stem cell transplantation. Sequenced by immunoSEQ multiplex PCR; TCRdb stores in-frame clones only, minus some. The sample includes tens of thousands of clones, roughly 87% of them seen just once. The specimen was blood, collected before transplantation. These receptors were taken from a woman aged 18 to 55 who later had graft-versus-host disease after an allogeneic stem cell transplant.

The genes are TRBV4-1 and TRBJ1-1; D ambiguous. With 0 bases removed from V and 3 bases from J, the gap between germline ends came to 11 bases. The germline V gene encodes CDR1 MGHRA and CDR2 YSYEKL. CDR3 length: 15 residues. In nucleotides, the CDR3 is TGCGCCAGCAGCCAAGATGGGCGGGGAGACACTGAAGCTTTCTTT. Translating it yields CASSQDGRGDTEAFF.

Remarks on this clone: Other DNA sequences from this sample encode an identical CDR3 as well. The chain couples TRBV14 to TRBJ1-2; D unresolved. Germline V gene sequence: CDR1 SGHDN, CDR2 FVKESK. Trimming pared 2 bases from V and 6 bases from J, leaving 10 bases between. This CDR3 is built from 13 residues. DNA of the CDR3: TGTGCCAGCAGCCAACCAGGAAGTGATGGCTACACCTTC. Translating it yields CASSQPGSDGYTF.

The CDR3 DNA follows: TGTGCCAGCAGCTTAACAGCGGGGGGGACAGATACGCAGTATTTT. It codes for CASSLTAGGTDTQYF. This chain uses TRBV7-2 with TRBJ2-3, with TRBD2 matching over 10 bases. Germline V gene sequence: CDR1 SGHTA, CDR2 FQGNSA. The CDR3 is 15 residues long. The ends lost 2 bases at V and 3 bases at J; junction bases unmatched: 2.

A single count supports this clone. V gene TRBV27 combines with J gene TRBJ2-7, with 8 bases that match TRBD2. Trimming cost V 6 bases and J 5 bases; bases outside gene matches: 9. Germline loops: CDR1 MNHEY, CDR2 SMNVEV (reference sequence). The CDR3 runs to 14 residues. This CDR3 is CASSGKRERDEQYF. The CDR3 DNA follows: TGTGCCAGCAGCGGAAAGCGGGAGCGCGACGAGCAGTACTTC.

This chain connects TRBV6-6 to TRBJ1-2; D ambiguous. Germline V gene lookup returns CDR1 MNHNY and CDR2 SVGAGI (reference sequence). The V and J ends lost 8 bases and 4 bases respectively, with 20 bases between them. The CDR3 contains 15 residues. The CDR3 sequence is CASGEPADPVYGYTF. CDR3 bases: TGTGCCAGCGGGGAACCGGCGGATCCTGTCTATGGCTACACCTTC.

This clone is a singleton in its sample. This chain links TRBV14 with TRBJ2-5, with D possibly matching TRBD1 (6 bases). With 1 base removed from V and 2 bases from J, the gap between germline ends came to 17 bases. CDR3 length: 17 amino acids. Germline-derived CDR1 and CDR2 are SGHDN and FVKESK. The CDR3: CASSQVRVTGFQETQYF. CDR3 nucleotide sequence: TGTGCCAGCAGCCAAGTGAGGGTGACAGGCTTTCAAGAGACCCAGTACTTC. Full variable domain (remainder filled in from reference TRBV14 and TRBJ2-5): EAGVTQFPSHSVIEKGQTVTLRCDPISGHDNLYWYRRVMGKEIKFLLHFVKESKQDESGMPNNRFLAERTGGTYSTLKVQPAELEDSGVYFCASSQVRVTGFQETQYFGPGTRLLVL.

The chain couples TRBV6-2 or TRBV6-3 to TRBJ2-7; 7 bases are a match to TRBD1. This CDR3 is 16 amino acids long. J gave up 3 bases and V 2 bases, and 10 bases lay outside the gene matches. Germline CDR1 MNHEY, CDR2 SVGEGT. CDR3 sequence: CASSYPRLTGFYEQYF. The CDR3 nucleotides are TGTGCCAGCAGTTACCCTCGTTTGACAGGGTTCTACGAGCAGTACTTC.